The T cell receptor (beta chain) under discussion was sequenced for a study of identifying expanded T cells in peripheral blood. Points from the study as a whole: Across healthy donors, higher total template counts meant significantly greater approximately two-week count variance. Approximately 1.2 clones differed between technical replicates, versus about 16 and 19 over time.

Assay used: immunoSEQ multiplex PCR; TCRdb lists only in-frame clones, some missing. The sample records more than 45,000 clones, roughly 87% being singletons. V dropped 4 bases and J dropped 0 bases, with 13 bases sitting between them. CDR1 is KGHSH and CDR2 is LQKENI in the germline V gene. The CDR3 sequence is 15 residues long. Healthy donors had no documented immune events, such as infections, while sampled. On this clone: Its antigen is still unknown.

This sequence joins TRBV18 and TRBJ2-7, with D perhaps matching TRBD1 or TRBD2 (5 bases each). The clonotype originates from a person between 18 and 75 years old in good health. Sequencing input: blood. As DNA, the CDR3 is TGTGCCAGCTCACGGGACCCAGGGAGCTCCTACGAGCAGTACTTC. Translated, it gives CASSRDPGSSYEQYF.